Listed here are 21 T cell receptor beta chains from one sample, sequenced in a study of radiotherapy plus CTLA-4 blockade in lung cancer. This table comes from immunoSEQ multiplex PCR, and its TCRdb copy is limited to in-frame clones, with some not included. The sample contains more than 75,000 clones, approximately 75% of which appear only once. The specimen was peripheral blood, collected from a patient treated with radiotherapy plus ipilimumab. The receptors shown here come from a human donor with non-small cell lung cancer that progressed on radiotherapy plus ipilimumab.

This sequence joins TRBV6-5 and TRBJ2-7; TRBD1 aligns across 8 bases. From germline, CDR1 is MNHEY and CDR2 SVGAGI. The J segment lost 6 bases and the V segment lost 6 bases, leaving 7 bases of the junction unmatched. The length of the CDR3 is 13 residues. CDR3 amino acids: CASSQTGAGEQYF. For the CDR3, the DNA is TGTGCCAGCAGCCAGACAGGGGCGGGCGAGCAGTACTTC.

The CDR3 reads CASSPGQPNTEAFF. The CDR3 nucleotides read TGCGCCAGCAGCCCCGGACAGCCGAACACTGAAGCTTTCTTT. The gene calls are TRBV5-1 and TRBJ1-1; D may be TRBD1 (6 bases). V lost 4 bases to trimming and J lost 1 base, with 11 bases between them. Per the germline V gene, CDR1 is SGHRS and CDR2 is YFSETQ. This CDR3 is 14 amino acids long.

The chain has TRBV15 and TRBJ2-3, with 8 bases aligning to TRBD1. V was clipped by 5 bases and J by 2 bases; unmatched bases: 6. Germline CDR1 is LNHNV and CDR2 is YYDKDF (reference sequence). The CDR3 covers 15 residues. The CDR3 is CATSWGQASTDTQYF. As DNA, the CDR3 is TGTGCCACCAGCTGGGGACAGGCCTCCACAGATACGCAGTATTTT. Complete variable domain (other parts from reference TRBV15 and TRBJ2-3): DAMVIQNPRYQVTQFGKPVTLSCSQTLNHNVMYWYQQKSSQAPKLLFHYYDKDFNNEADTPDNFQSRRPNTSFCFLDIRSPGLGDTAMYLCATSWGQASTDTQYFGPGTRLTVL.

This chain links TRBV4-3 with TRBJ2-5; the D is unclear. Per germline, CDR1 LGHNA and CDR2 YSLEER. The V end was cut by 2 bases, the J end by 5 bases, with 15 bases between. The CDR3 has 15 amino acids. CDR3 in DNA: TGCGCCAGCAGCCAAAACTACGGTCGTTGGGAGACCCAGTACTTC. Encoded protein: CASSQNYGRWETQYF.

The CDR3 coding sequence is TGTGCCACCAGCAGAGAGACATCCGCGGCAACTAATGAAAAACTGTTTTTT. Amino acids: CATSRETSAATNEKLFF. V usage is TRBV15 and J usage is TRBJ1-4; no firm D call. From germline, CDR1 is LNHNV and CDR2 YYDKDF (reference sequence). The CDR3 runs to 17 residues. V dropped 0 bases and J dropped 0 bases, with 11 bases sitting between them.

This clone counts as medium-sized. The CDR3 region has the DNA TGTGCCAGCAGTTCTGTGGGGAGCGGGGAGCTGTTTTTT. Residues: CASSSVGSGELFF. The gene calls are TRBV28 and TRBJ2-2; D is perhaps TRBD2 (5 bases). CDR1 and CDR2 from the germline V gene are MDHEN and SYDVKM. The CDR3 extends over 13 amino acids. V lost 4 bases to trimming and J lost 7 bases, with 10 bases between them.

The chain employs TRBV27 and TRBJ2-1, with D possibly TRBD2 on 6 matching bases. The CDR3 runs to 17 residues. V gave up 4 bases and J gave up 0 bases, with 16 bases separating them. Germline CDR1 reads MNHEY; CDR2 reads SMNVEV (reference sequence). The CDR3 DNA follows: TGTGCCAGCAGTTATGAGGGAGGTCTCTCCTCCTACAATGAGCAGTTCTTC. Protein product: CASSYEGGLSSYNEQFF.

V gene TRBV4-3 combines with J gene TRBJ2-1; 8 bases match TRBD2. After removal of 4 bases from V and 5 bases from J, the junction contained 10 bases not matched to a gene. The CDR3 consists of 16 residues. Germline V lookup: CDR1 LGHNA, CDR2 YSLEER. CDR3 region: CASSRRLAMRNNEQFF. CDR3 nucleotides: TGCGCCAGCAGCCGACGACTAGCGATGAGAAACAATGAGCAGTTCTTC.

V usage is TRBV9 and J usage is TRBJ2-2; D uncertain. The length of the CDR3 is 14 residues. Trimming pared 0 bases from V and 4 bases from J, leaving 7 bases between. The V gene's germline CDR1 is SGDLS and CDR2 YYNGEE. This chain's CDR3 is CASSVAGTTGELFF. The CDR3 DNA follows: TGTGCCAGCAGCGTAGCTGGTACCACCGGGGAGCTGTTTTTT.

The chain couples TRBV7-2 to TRBJ2-7; 12 positions match TRBD2. J gave up 5 bases and V 3 bases, and 5 bases lay outside the gene matches. Germline CDR1 SGHTA, CDR2 FQGNSA. The CDR3 has 15 amino acids. The chain's CDR3 is CASSLWLAGGNEQYF. The CDR3 bases are TGTGCCAGCAGCTTGTGGCTAGCGGGAGGGAACGAGCAGTACTTC. Based on the CDR3 plus reference TRBV7-2 and TRBJ2-7, the full variable domain is GAGVSQSPSNKVTEKGKDVELRCDPISGHTALYWYRQSLGQGLEFLIYFQGNSAPDKSGLPSDRFSAERTGGSVSTLTIQRTQQEDSAVYLCASSLWLAGGNEQYFGPGTRLTVT.

This chain links TRBV10-3 with TRBJ2-2, with 9 nucleotides matching TRBD1. CDR1 and CDR2 from the germline V gene are ENHRY and SYGVKD. The V and J ends lost 0 bases and 5 bases, in that order; junction bases with no gene match: 1. This CDR3 is 15 amino acids long. The CDR3 protein is CAISESGTGTGELFF. CDR3 sequence (DNA): TGTGCCATCAGTGAGTCGGGGACAGGGACCGGGGAGCTGTTTTTT.

This CDR3 reads CASRANRDRGTEQYF. CDR3 bases: TGTGCCAGCAGAGCAAACCGGGACAGGGGAACCGAGCAGTACTTC. The V and J genes are TRBV7-8 and TRBJ2-7; 10 bases map to TRBD1. This CDR3 is built from 15 residues. From germline, CDR1 is SGHVS and CDR2 FQNEAQ. V was clipped by 6 bases and J by 6 bases; unmatched bases: 11.

This rearrangement joins TRBV5-6 to TRBJ2-3, with a weak D call TRBD1 (5 bases). This CDR3 is built from 15 residues. The V gene's germline CDR1 is SGHDT and CDR2 YYEEEE. Trimming left V 3 bases short and J 2 bases short, with 13 bases between. The DNA of the CDR3 is TGTGCCAGCAGCTCCCCGGACATTTTCACAGATACGCAGTATTTT. It specifies CASSSPDIFTDTQYF.

This rearrangement joins TRBV6-1 to TRBJ2-7; no clear D gene. The germline CDR1 and CDR2 sequences are MNHNS and SASEGT. The V and J ends lost 1 base and 0 bases respectively, with 7 bases between them. The CDR3 loop spans 14 amino acids. The CDR3 DNA follows: TGTGCCAGCAGTGAAGTTGTCAGCTCCTACGAGCAGTACTTC. This encodes CASSEVVSSYEQYF.

The rearrangement uses TRBV4-1 and TRBJ2-3, with 10 bases fitting TRBD1. J gave up 6 bases and V 1 base, and 4 bases lay outside the gene matches. This CDR3 comprises 15 residues. Germline assignment: CDR1 MGHRA and CDR2 YSYEKL. In nucleotides, the CDR3 is TGCGCCAGCAGCCAAGGAGACAGGGGGCGTGATACGCAGTATTTT. Translating it yields CASSQGDRGRDTQYF.

The V gene is TRBV7-8, the J gene TRBJ1-5; no reliable D call. Germline lookup yields CDR1 SGHVS and CDR2 FQNEAQ. The germline V and J ends were trimmed by 1 base and 0 bases, with 10 bases remaining between them. The CDR3 covers 16 residues. The CDR3 spells CASSLGQSYSNQPQHF. In nucleotides, the CDR3 is TGTGCCAGCAGCTTAGGGCAGTCTTATAGCAATCAGCCCCAGCATTTT.

This clone was seen once. CDR3 protein: CASSLEQDSYEQYF. The CDR3 nucleotides are TGCGCCAGCAGCTTGGAACAGGACTCCTACGAGCAGTACTTC. V usage is TRBV5-1 and J usage is TRBJ2-7; the D gene is possibly TRBD1 (5 bases). Germline V gives CDR1 SGHRS, CDR2 YFSETQ. V lost 0 bases, J lost 0 bases, and 7 bases lay in between. The CDR3 consists of 14 residues. Using reference TRBV5-1 and TRBJ2-7 for the parts outside the CDR3, the full variable domain is KAGVTQTPRYLIKTRGQQVTLSCSPISGHRSVSWYQQTPGQGLQFLFEYFSETQRNKGNFPGRFSGRQFSNSRSEMNVSTLELGDSALYLCASSLEQDSYEQYFGPGTRLTVT.

This clone was seen a handful of times. The chain employs TRBV6-5 and TRBJ2-7; 7 positions agree with TRBD2. Trimming removed 6 bases from V and 7 bases from J; junction bases left unmatched: 9. Germline V gene data show CDR1 as MNHEY and CDR2 as SVGAGI. The CDR3 extends over 13 amino acids. The CDR3 DNA is TGTGCCAGCAGCGGGACTATCTGGGGGGAGCAGTACTTC. Amino acids: CASSGTIWGEQYF.

V and J are TRBV2 and TRBJ2-5; 11 nucleotides line up with TRBD2. Unmatched junction bases numbered 0, after V lost 4 bases and J lost 5 bases. Germline-derived CDR1 and CDR2 are SNHLY and FYNNEI. This CDR3 is built from 13 residues. The CDR3 sequence: CASSGTSGETQYF. The DNA of the CDR3 is TGTGCCAGCAGTGGGACTAGCGGGGAGACCCAGTACTTC.

V gene TRBV6-5 combines with J gene TRBJ1-1; weak D call: TRBD1 (5 bases). Trimming took off 5 bases at V and 1 base at J, with 8 bases between the two ends. Germline values: CDR1 MNHEY, CDR2 SVGAGI. The CDR3 has 13 residues. The CDR3 coding sequence is TGTGCCAGCAGTCTAACAGGGAACACTGAAGCTTTCTTT. This translates into CASSLTGNTEAFF.

This clone was detected once. J is TRBJ2-7 and V is TRBV11-2; 8 bases map to TRBD2. V was pared by 7 bases and J by 7 bases, with 9 bases of the junction left unmatched. Germline CDR1 reads SGHAT; CDR2 reads FQNNGV. The CDR3 contains 13 residues. The CDR3 DNA reads TGTGCCAGCAAGCCTAGCGGGTCTGGGGAGCAGTACTTC. Translating gives CASKPSGSGEQYF.